This T cell receptor beta chain derives from a study of T-cell reconstitution after alpha-beta-depleted transplantation in children. Findings and caveats of the study: T cells produced anew were the main source of T-cell counts and diversity one year after transplant. The origin of alpha-beta T cells about two months after transplant was reportedly several hundred expanded graft clones. TCRbeta diversity was high at day 60 in some patients (a result of surviving recipient T cells and thymic progenitors).

With respect to this clonotype: Its cognate antigen is unknown.

This sample's TCRbeta library carried unique molecular identifier barcodes. TCRdb analysed the PCR reads with MiXCR anew, one entry per CDR3 protein. Of about 980,000 distinct CDR3 sequences listed, roughly 29% are singletons. CDR1 and CDR2 from the germline V gene are SGHTA and FQGNSA. The CDR3 has 17 amino acids. The germline V and J ends were trimmed by 3 bases and 4 bases, with 18 bases remaining between them. This clonotype was sampled from a boy in the first two years of life who had a stem cell transplant for SCID, so the T cells may come from the graft donor. The material was PBMCs, mostly from graft donor cells, obtained 360 days after TCRalphabeta/CD19-depleted stem cell transplant. This rearrangement joins TRBV7-2 to TRBJ1-4; maybe TRBD1 (5 bases). DNA for the CDR3: TGTGCCAGCAGCTTCGGGGCACGGTCGTCCGTTAATGAAAAACTGTTTTTT. This gives the protein CASSFGARSSVNEKLFF.